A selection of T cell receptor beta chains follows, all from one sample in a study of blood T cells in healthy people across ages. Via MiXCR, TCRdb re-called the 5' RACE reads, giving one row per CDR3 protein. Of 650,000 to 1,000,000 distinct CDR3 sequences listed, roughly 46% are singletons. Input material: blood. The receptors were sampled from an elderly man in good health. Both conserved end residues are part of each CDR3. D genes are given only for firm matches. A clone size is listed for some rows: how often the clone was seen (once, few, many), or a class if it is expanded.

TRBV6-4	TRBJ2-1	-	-	CASSPQFFSYNEQFF	TGTGCCAGCAGCCCCCAGTTCTTTTCCTACAATGAGCAGTTCTTC
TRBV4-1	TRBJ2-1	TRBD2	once	CASSQEGSGLAGGNEQFF	TGCGCCAGCAGCCAAGAGGGGAGCGGACTAGCGGGAGGAAATGAGCAGTTCTTC
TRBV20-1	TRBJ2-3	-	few	CSARDWRPEADTQYF	TGCAGTGCTAGAGATTGGAGACCCGAGGCAGATACGCAGTATTTT
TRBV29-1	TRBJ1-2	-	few	CSAAQGPEGYGYTF	TGCAGCGCGGCACAGGGCCCCGAGGGCTATGGCTACACCTTC
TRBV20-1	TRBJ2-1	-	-	CSARSFGTISYNEQFF	TGCAGTGCTAGGAGCTTCGGGACAATTTCCTACAATGAGCAGTTCTTC
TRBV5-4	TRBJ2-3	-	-	CASSFTVVADTQYF	TGTGCCAGCAGTTTCACCGTCGTCGCAGATACGCAGTATTTT
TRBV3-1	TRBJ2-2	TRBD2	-	CASSRLAGASGGELFF	TGTGCCAGCAGCCGACTAGCGGGAGCCTCCGGGGGGGAGCTGTTTTTT
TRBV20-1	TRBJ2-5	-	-	CSARAGERGGYEQYF	TGCAGTGCTAGAGCCGGGGAGAGGGGTGGTTATGAGCAGTACTTC
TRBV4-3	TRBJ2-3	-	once	CASSPRGAAHIDTQYF	TGCGCCAGCAGCCCAAGGGGAGCGGCCCACATAGATACGCAGTATTTT
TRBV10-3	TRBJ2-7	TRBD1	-	CAISKSTGGGDEQYF	TGTGCCATCAGTAAATCGACAGGGGGCGGGGACGAGCAGTACTTC
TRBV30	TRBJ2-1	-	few	CAWSGGADEQFF	TGTGCCTGGAGTGGGGGGGCCGATGAGCAGTTCTTC
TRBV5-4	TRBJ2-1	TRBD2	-	CASSPGRRGLQFF	TGTGCCAGCAGCCCCGGGAGGCGGGGCCTGCAGTTCTTC
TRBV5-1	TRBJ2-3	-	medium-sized	CASSLTDTQYF	TGTGCCAGCAGCTTAACAGATACGCAGTATTTT
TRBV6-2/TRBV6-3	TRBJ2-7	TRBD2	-	CASRSSGRFYEQYF	TGTGCCAGCAGATCTAGCGGGAGGTTCTACGAGCAGTACTTC
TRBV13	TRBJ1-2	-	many	CASSLGSRAYGYTF	TGTGCCAGCAGCTTAGGAAGCAGGGCCTATGGCTACACCTTC
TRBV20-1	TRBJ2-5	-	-	CSARTGYSEQYF	TGCAGTGCCAGAACTGGGTACAGTGAGCAGTACTTC
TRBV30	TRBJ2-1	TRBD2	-	CAQGAGEPDEQFF	TGTGCCCAGGGAGCGGGAGAGCCGGATGAGCAGTTCTTC
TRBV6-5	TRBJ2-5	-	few	CASRSRVETQYF	TGTGCCAGCAGATCACGGGTAGAGACCCAGTACTTC
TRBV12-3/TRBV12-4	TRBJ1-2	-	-	CASSSGFQDGYTF	TGTGCCAGCAGTTCGGGCTTTCAGGATGGCTACACCTTC
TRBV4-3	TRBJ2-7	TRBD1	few	CASSQEGRDSYEQYF	TGCGCCAGCAGCCAAGAGGGCCGGGACAGCTACGAGCAGTACTTC
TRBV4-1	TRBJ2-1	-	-	CASSQDSVRGGFSYNEQFF	TGCGCCAGCAGCCAAGATTCCGTTCGCGGCGGGTTCTCCTACAATGAGCAGTTCTTC
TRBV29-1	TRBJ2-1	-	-	CSAQGRESSYNEQFF	TGCAGCGCCCAGGGGCGGGAGAGCTCCTACAATGAGCAGTTCTTC
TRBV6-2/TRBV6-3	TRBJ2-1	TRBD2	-	CASRGLGGGQFF	TGTGCCAGCAGAGGACTAGGCGGTGGGCAGTTCTTC
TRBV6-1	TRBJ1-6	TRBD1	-	CASRGTDYNSPLHF	TGTGCCAGCAGAGGGACAGATTATAATTCACCCCTCCACTTT
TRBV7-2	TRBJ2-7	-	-	CASTGDSNYEQYF	TGTGCCAGCACCGGTGACTCCAACTACGAGCAGTACTTC
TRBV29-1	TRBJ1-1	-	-	CSVKSGSEAFF	TGCAGCGTCAAAAGTGGCAGTGAAGCTTTCTTT
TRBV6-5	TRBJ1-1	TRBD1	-	CASSKGDRGLTEAFF	TGTGCCAGCAGTAAGGGGGACAGGGGGCTTACTGAAGCTTTCTTT
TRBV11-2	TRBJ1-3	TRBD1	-	CASSGDRGLGNTIYF	TGTGCCAGCAGCGGAGACAGGGGGCTAGGAAACACCATATATTTT
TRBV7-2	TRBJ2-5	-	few	CASSLGAGGNEQYF	TGTGCCAGCAGCTTAGGGGCAGGGGGGAATGAGCAGTACTTC
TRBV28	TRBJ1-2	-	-	CASSRTNPGVTYGYTF	TGTGCCAGCAGCAGAACCAACCCAGGAGTGACCTATGGCTACACCTTC
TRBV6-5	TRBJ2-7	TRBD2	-	CASRLAGGRYNEQYF	TGTGCCAGCAGGCTAGCGGGAGGAAGATACAATGAGCAGTACTTC
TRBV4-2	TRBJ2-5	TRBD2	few	CASSQAGGALETQYF	TGTGCCAGCAGCCAAGCCGGGGGGGCATTAGAGACCCAGTACTTC
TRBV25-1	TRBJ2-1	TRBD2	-	CASSESTSGRNEQFF	TGTGCCAGCAGTGAGTCTACTAGCGGTAGGAATGAGCAGTTCTTC
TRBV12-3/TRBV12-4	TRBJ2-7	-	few	CASSPRVGAGHSYEQYF	TGTGCCAGCAGCCCTAGGGTTGGGGCAGGTCACTCCTACGAGCAGTACTTC
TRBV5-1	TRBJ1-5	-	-	CASSLSPFVQPQHF	TGCGCCAGCAGCTTGTCACCTTTTGTGCAGCCCCAGCATTTT
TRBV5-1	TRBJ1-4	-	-	CASSHRTEGEKLFF	TGCGCCAGCAGCCACCGGACAGAAGGGGAAAAACTGTTTTTT
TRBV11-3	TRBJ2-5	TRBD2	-	CASSLGTSGVGETQYF	TGTGCCAGCAGCCTGGGGACTAGCGGGGTGGGGGAGACCCAGTACTTC
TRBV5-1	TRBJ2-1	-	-	CASSIRLDGTYNEQFF	TGCGCCAGCAGTATACGGTTGGACGGGACCTACAATGAGCAGTTCTTC
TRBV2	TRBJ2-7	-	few	CASRSGAGAYNEQYF	TGTGCCAGCAGATCAGGGGCAGGGGCATACAATGAGCAGTACTTC
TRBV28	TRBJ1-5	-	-	CASSWRTEQPQHF	TGTGCCAGCAGTTGGAGGACGGAGCAGCCCCAGCATTTT
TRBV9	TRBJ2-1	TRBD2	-	CASSQGLVPYNEQFF	TGTGCCAGCAGCCAGGGACTAGTCCCCTACAATGAGCAGTTCTTC
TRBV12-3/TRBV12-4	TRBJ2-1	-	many	CASRPQENEQFF	TGTGCCAGCAGACCGCAGGAGAATGAGCAGTTCTTC
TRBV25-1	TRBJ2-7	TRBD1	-	CASRPGGTYEQYF	TGTGCCAGCAGACCAGGGGGAACCTACGAGCAGTACTTC
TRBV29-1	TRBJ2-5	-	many	CSVAWETQYF	TGCAGCGTTGCTTGGGAGACCCAGTACTTC
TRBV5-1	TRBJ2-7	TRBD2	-	CASSRESGTSHEQYF	TGCGCCAGCAGCCGAGAGAGCGGGACCTCCCACGAGCAGTACTTC
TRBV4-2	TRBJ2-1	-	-	CASSQEISQPNNEQFF	TGTGCCAGCAGCCAAGAGATCTCACAGCCGAACAATGAGCAGTTCTTC
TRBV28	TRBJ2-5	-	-	CASSARGFATQYF	TGTGCCAGCAGTGCTAGGGGATTTGCGACCCAGTACTTC
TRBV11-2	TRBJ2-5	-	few	CASSLTGNLGETQYF	TGTGCCAGCAGCCTGACAGGAAATCTGGGTGAGACCCAGTACTTC
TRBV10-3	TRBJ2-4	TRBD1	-	CAISEPGQGGYF	TGTGCCATCAGTGAGCCGGGACAGGGGGGGTACTTC
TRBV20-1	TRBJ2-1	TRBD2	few	CSARDPASGSVGEQFF	TGCAGTGCTAGAGATCCCGCTAGCGGGAGTGTCGGTGAGCAGTTCTTC
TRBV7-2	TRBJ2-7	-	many	CASSLANLRAYEQYF	TGTGCCAGCAGCTTAGCGAACCTAAGGGCCTACGAGCAGTACTTC
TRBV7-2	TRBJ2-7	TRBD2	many	CASTMALAGSYEQYF	TGTGCCAGCACCATGGCACTAGCGGGATCCTACGAGCAGTACTTC
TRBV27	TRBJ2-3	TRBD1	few	CATYRGPADTQYF	TGTGCCACTTACAGGGGGCCTGCAGATACGCAGTATTTT
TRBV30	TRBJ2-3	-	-	CAWSGRGGITDTQYF	TGTGCCTGGAGTGGGCGAGGGGGGATCACAGATACGCAGTATTTT
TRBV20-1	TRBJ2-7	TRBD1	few	CSANLPRQGALYEQYF	TGCAGTGCTAACCTCCCAAGACAGGGGGCTCTCTACGAGCAGTACTTC
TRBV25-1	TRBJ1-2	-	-	CASSEVGINYGYTF	TGTGCCAGCAGTGAAGTAGGGATTAACTATGGCTACACCTTC
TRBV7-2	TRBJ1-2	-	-	CASSLRWERAYGYTF	TGTGCCAGCAGCTTAAGGTGGGAGAGGGCCTATGGCTACACCTTC
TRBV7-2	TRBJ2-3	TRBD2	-	CASSLLAGSGYF	TGTGCCAGCAGCTTGCTAGCGGGCAGCGGGTATTTT